Below are 7 T cell receptor beta chains sequenced from a single sample in a study of blood T cell repertoires in COVID-19. Sequenced by immunoSEQ multiplex PCR; TCRdb stores in-frame clones only, minus some. The sample shows about 290,000 clones, around 85% of them seen only once. Sequenced material: peripheral blood. Source of these receptors: a woman in her 50s with active or convalescent COVID-19.

This clone was detected once. The V and J genes are TRBV19 and TRBJ2-3, with D possibly TRBD2 on 7 matching bases. Germline CDR1 LNHDA, CDR2 SQIVND (reference sequence). Deletions cut 5 bases from V and 3 bases from J, with 15 bases between. This CDR3 is 15 amino acids long. The chain's CDR3 is CASSALGGRTDTQYF. The CDR3 nucleotides read TGTGCCAGTAGTGCCCTGGGGGGGCGAACAGATACGCAGTATTTT. Using reference TRBV19 and TRBJ2-3 for the parts outside the CDR3, the full variable domain is DGGITQSPKYLFRKEGQNVTLSCEQNLNHDAMYWYRQDPGQGLRLIYYSQIVNDFQKGDIAEGYSVSREKKESFPLTVTSAQKNPTAFYLCASSALGGRTDTQYFGPGTRLTVL.

The chain links TRBV11-2 to TRBJ2-7; D is possibly TRBD2 (6 bases). The CDR3 is 12 amino acids. Germline CDR1 and CDR2: SGHAT and FQNNGV. V shed 4 bases and J shed 4 bases, with 8 bases lying between them. The CDR3 DNA sequence: TGTGCCAGCAGCTACAGCGGGTACGAGCAGTACTTC. This translates into CASSYSGYEQYF.

This clone was seen at least ten times. The chain carries TRBV6-5 and TRBJ2-7; a weak D match, TRBD2 (6 bases). The CDR3 has 13 residues. Germline V lookup: CDR1 MNHEY, CDR2 SVGAGI. V was shortened by 10 bases and J by 1 base, with 14 bases between the two germline ends. The CDR3 loop reads CATVVGTSYEQYF. CDR3 DNA sequence: TGTGCCACCGTTGTGGGGACTTCCTACGAGCAGTACTTC.

The CDR3 sequence: CSVDLGGLGYGYTF. CDR3 DNA: TGCAGCGTTGATCTCGGGGGGCTTGGATATGGCTACACCTTC. The chain is built from TRBV29-1 and TRBJ1-2, with D maybe TRBD1 (6 bases). V was pared by 3 bases and J by 5 bases, with 16 bases between. Per the germline V gene, CDR1 is SQVTM and CDR2 is ANQGSEA. The CDR3 is made up of 14 amino acids.

In its sample, this clone was seen a few times. The rearrangement joins TRBV6-5 to TRBJ1-5; D possibly corresponds to TRBD1 (5 bases). Germline V gene lookup returns CDR1 MNHEY and CDR2 SVGAGI. V was trimmed by 8 bases and J by 7 bases, leaving 15 bases between them. The CDR3 is 13 residues long. This CDR3 reads CASGSGGRQPQHF. The CDR3 DNA reads as TGTGCCAGCGGGTCCGGGGGAAGACAGCCCCAGCATTTT.

For the CDR3, the DNA is TGTGCCAGCACCAGAAAAAAAGGGGGGGCGATCGGCTACACCTTC. It is translated as CASTRKKGGAIGYTF. The V and J genes are TRBV6-4 and TRBJ1-2, with a possible D match to TRBD1 (6 bases). This CDR3 comprises 15 residues. Germline values: CDR1 MRHNA, CDR2 SNTAGT. V lost 7 bases and J 8 bases, leaving 23 bases between the germline ends.

The chain links TRBV11-2 to TRBJ2-3; D is unresolved. Trimming pared 4 bases from V and 2 bases from J, leaving 22 bases between. The germline V gene encodes CDR1 SGHAT and CDR2 FQNNGV. This CDR3 comprises 18 residues. CDR3 protein: CASSYNMGWATHTDTQYF. In DNA, the CDR3 is TGTGCCAGCAGCTACAACATGGGCTGGGCGACCCACACAGATACGCAGTATTTT.